The 6 T cell receptor beta chains listed next were all sequenced from one sample in a study of cytomegalovirus exposure and HLA in healthy donors. Primers for the PCR totalled 60 Vbeta and 13 Jbeta. Clones were read by immunoSEQ multiplex PCR, and TCRdb kept only the in-frame ones, dropping some. The data contain roughly 71,000 clones, 62% of them singletons. Specimen: PBMCs. The receptors originated from a young man in good health and CMV-seronegative.

By share, this clone ranks as medium-sized. The J gene is TRBJ2-1, the V gene TRBV2; 10 nucleotides line up with TRBD1. Germline V gene sequence: CDR1 SNHLY, CDR2 FYNNEI. J was trimmed by 4 bases and V by 10 bases; bases with no gene match: 19. The CDR3 consists of 18 residues. This CDR3 is CAIQARLTGGFLYNEQFF. The CDR3 DNA is TGTGCCATCCAAGCAAGGTTGACAGGGGGCTTCTTGTACAATGAGCAGTTCTTC.

The chain uses TRBV4-1 and TRBJ2-1; D might be TRBD1 (5 bases). V was pared by 0 bases and J by 7 bases, with 22 bases between. Germline CDR1 is MGHRA and CDR2 is YSYEKL. This CDR3 is 18 amino acids long. DNA for the CDR3: TGCGCCAGCAGCCAAGAAATCGTGGGGCTCGTCGACCCAAATGAGCAGTTCTTC. It specifies CASSQEIVGLVDPNEQFF.

The V gene is TRBV19, the J gene TRBJ1-5, with D perhaps TRBD1 (6 bases). V lost 8 bases and J 0 bases, leaving 11 bases between the germline ends. The CDR3 spans 14 residues. Germline assignment: CDR1 LNHDA and CDR2 SQIVND (reference sequence). The CDR3 region has the DNA TGTGCCAGTGGGGGCAGAGATAGCAATCAGCCCCAGCATTTT. Translation gives CASGGRDSNQPQHF.

The J gene is TRBJ1-1, the V gene TRBV7-8; D call uncertain. Germline V CDR1 and CDR2: SGHVS, FQNEAQ. The CDR3 covers 12 residues. Trimming removed 4 bases at V and 8 bases at J, with 11 bases between. The CDR3 bases are TGTGCCAGCAGCTGGGCCGGGAGCGAAGCTTTCTTT. This sequence encodes CASSWAGSEAFF.

V usage is TRBV6-1 and J usage is TRBJ2-1, with 7 bases identical to TRBD1. V gave up 3 bases and J gave up 0 bases; unmatched junction bases: 5. This CDR3 is 16 amino acids long. Looked up from germline, CDR1 is MNHNS and CDR2 is SASEGT. The CDR3 loop is CASSETGIVSYNEQFF. The CDR3 DNA reads as TGTGCCAGCAGTGAGACAGGGATCGTCTCCTACAATGAGCAGTTCTTC.

For the CDR3, the DNA is TGTGCCAGCAGCGCATTAGCGGGGCTTGCAGATACGCAGTATTTT. This encodes CASSALAGLADTQYF. The rearrangement uses TRBV7-2 and TRBJ2-3, with TRBD2 identical over 8 bases. Germline values: CDR1 SGHTA, CDR2 FQGNSA. Unmatched junction bases numbered 8, after V lost 5 bases and J lost 4 bases. The CDR3 is 15 residues long.